The clone carrying this TCR beta chain was detected a few times. Its antigen is not identified. Coculture of mixed lymphocyte reaction cells was performed at 37°C for less than seven days. V lost 1 base and J lost 2, with 12 bases in between. Per the germline V gene, CDR1 is LNHNV and CDR2 is YYDKDF (reference sequence). The CDR3 runs to 17 residues. The data belong to a study of siplizumab effects on memory and regulatory T cells. General observations from the study: Mappable alloreactive CD4+ clones were on average around 67% Treg-derived with siplizumab, roughly 28% in controls. Suppressive activity of Tregs proliferating in siplizumab cultures remained unconfirmed. There appeared to be greater diversity in naive T cells than in memory cells, and naive T cells seemed major contributors to the alloresponse.

Generated by immunoSEQ multiplex PCR, the TCRdb table keeps only in-frame clones and is missing some. The repertoire includes around 15,000 clones, approximately 45% of them detected once, and approximately 8% sits in the top ten. The receptor was derived from a human donor in good health; the cells came from an allogeneic mixed lymphocyte reaction. Some clones in this sample may be carry-over from other donors' samples. The sequencing sample was made of CFSE-low (dividing) CD4+ T cells sorted from an allogeneic mixed lymphocyte reaction. The chain carries TRBV15 and TRBJ2-6, with D unresolved. The CDR3 DNA reads TGTGCCACCAGCAGAGTCTCGTTTTCTCCTGGGGCCAACGTCCTGACTTTC. As protein: CATSRVSFSPGANVLTF.